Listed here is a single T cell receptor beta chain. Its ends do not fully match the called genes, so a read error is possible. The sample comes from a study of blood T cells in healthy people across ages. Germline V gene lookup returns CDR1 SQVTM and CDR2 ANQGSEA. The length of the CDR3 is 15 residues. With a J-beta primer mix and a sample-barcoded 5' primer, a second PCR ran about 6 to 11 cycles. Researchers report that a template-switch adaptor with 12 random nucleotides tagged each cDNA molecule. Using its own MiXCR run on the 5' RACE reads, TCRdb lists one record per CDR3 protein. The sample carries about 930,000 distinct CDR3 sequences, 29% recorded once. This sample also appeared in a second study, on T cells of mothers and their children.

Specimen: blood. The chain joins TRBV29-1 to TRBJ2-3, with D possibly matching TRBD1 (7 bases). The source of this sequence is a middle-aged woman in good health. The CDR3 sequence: CSVEVGGIGTDTRYF. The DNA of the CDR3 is TGCAGCGTTGAAGTGGGGGGAATAGGGACAGATACGCGGTATTTT.